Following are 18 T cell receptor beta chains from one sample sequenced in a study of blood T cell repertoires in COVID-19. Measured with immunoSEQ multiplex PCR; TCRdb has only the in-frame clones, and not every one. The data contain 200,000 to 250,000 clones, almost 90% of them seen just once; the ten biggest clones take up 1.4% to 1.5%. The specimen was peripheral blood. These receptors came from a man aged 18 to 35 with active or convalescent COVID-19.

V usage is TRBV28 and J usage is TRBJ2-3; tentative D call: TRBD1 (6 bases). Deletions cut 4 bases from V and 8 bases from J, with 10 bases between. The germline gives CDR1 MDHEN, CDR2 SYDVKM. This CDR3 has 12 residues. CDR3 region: CASSSLDSTQYF. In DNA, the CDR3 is TGTGCCAGCAGTTCGCTGGACAGTACGCAGTATTTT.

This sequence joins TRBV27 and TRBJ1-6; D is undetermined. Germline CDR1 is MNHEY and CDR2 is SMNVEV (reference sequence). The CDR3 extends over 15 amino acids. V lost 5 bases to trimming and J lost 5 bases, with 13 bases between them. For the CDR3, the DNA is TGTGCCAGCAGTCCCGGGTTCGGGAATAATTCACCCCTCCACTTT. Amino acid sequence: CASSPGFGNNSPLHF.

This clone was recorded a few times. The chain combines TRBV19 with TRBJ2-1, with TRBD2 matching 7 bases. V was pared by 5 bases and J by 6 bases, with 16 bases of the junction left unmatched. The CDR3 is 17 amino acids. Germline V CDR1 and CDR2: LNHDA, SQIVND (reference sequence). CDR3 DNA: TGTGCCAGTAGTCGCAGAACAGGACTAGGAGACCTCAATGAGCAGTTCTTC. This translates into CASSRRTGLGDLNEQFF.

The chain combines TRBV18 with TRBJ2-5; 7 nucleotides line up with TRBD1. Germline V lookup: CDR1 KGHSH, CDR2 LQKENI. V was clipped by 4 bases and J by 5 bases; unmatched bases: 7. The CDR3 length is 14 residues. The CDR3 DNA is TGTGCCAGCTCACGGACAGGAGTGGAGGAGACCCAGTACTTC. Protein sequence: CASSRTGVEETQYF.

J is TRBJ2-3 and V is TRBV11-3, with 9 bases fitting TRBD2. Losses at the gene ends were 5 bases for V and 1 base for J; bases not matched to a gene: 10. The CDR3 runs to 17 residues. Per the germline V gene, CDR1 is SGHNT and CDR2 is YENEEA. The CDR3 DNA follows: TGTGCCAGCAGCCGCAATTTAGCGGGAGCGGGCACAGATACGCAGTATTTT. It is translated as CASSRNLAGAGTDTQYF.

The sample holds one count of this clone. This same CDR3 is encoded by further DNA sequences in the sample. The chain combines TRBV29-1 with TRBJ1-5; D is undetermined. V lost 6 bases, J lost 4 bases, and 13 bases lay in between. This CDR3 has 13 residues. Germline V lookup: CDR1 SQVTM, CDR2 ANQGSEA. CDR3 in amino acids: CSVGDRGNQPQHF. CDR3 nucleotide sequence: TGCAGCGTCGGGGATAGAGGAAATCAGCCCCAGCATTTT.

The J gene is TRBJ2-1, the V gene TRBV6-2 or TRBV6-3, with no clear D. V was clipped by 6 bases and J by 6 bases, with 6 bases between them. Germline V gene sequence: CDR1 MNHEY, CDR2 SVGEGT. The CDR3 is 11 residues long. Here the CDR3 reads CASSQANEQFF. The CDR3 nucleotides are TGTGCCAGCAGCCAAGCCAATGAGCAGTTCTTC.

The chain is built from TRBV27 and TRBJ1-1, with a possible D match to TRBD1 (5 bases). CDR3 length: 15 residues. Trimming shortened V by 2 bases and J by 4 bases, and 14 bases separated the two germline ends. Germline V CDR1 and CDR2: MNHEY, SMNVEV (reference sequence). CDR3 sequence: CASSLGGTAGTEAFF. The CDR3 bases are TGTGCCAGCAGTTTAGGGGGGACCGCCGGCACTGAAGCTTTCTTT.

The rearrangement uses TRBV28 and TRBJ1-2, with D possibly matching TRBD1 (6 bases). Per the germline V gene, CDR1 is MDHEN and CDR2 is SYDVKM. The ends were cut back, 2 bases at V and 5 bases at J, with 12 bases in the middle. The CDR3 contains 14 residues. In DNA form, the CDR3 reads TGTGCCAGCAGTTTACGGACAGACCCTTATGGCTACACCTTC. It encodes CASSLRTDPYGYTF.

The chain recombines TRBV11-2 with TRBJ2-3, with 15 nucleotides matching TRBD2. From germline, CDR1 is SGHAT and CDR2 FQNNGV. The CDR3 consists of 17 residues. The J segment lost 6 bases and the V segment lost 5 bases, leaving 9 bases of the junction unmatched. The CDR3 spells CASSRSPGTSGRDTQYF. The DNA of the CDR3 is TGTGCCAGCAGCAGATCGCCCGGGACTAGCGGGAGGGATACGCAGTATTTT.

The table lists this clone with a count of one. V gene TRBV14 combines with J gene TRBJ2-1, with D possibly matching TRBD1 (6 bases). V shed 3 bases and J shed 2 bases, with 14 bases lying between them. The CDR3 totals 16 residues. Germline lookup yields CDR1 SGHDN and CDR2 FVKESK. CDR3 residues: CASSQAPQGTYNEQFF. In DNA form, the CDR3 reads TGTGCCAGCAGCCAGGCCCCGCAGGGGACCTACAATGAGCAGTTCTTC.

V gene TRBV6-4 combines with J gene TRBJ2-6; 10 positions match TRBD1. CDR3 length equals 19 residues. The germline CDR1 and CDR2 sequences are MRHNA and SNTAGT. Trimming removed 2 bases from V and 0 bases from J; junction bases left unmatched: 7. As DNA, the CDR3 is TGTGCCAGCAGTGACGATAGGGACAGGGGACTCTCTGGGGCCAACGTCCTGACTTTC. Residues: CASSDDRDRGLSGANVLTF.

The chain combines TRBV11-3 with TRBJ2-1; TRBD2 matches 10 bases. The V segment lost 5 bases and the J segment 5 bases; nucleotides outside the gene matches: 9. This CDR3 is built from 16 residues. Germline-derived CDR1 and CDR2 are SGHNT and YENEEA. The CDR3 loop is CASSRQAGGANNEQFF. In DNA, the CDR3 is TGTGCCAGCAGCCGTCAAGCGGGAGGGGCCAACAATGAGCAGTTCTTC.

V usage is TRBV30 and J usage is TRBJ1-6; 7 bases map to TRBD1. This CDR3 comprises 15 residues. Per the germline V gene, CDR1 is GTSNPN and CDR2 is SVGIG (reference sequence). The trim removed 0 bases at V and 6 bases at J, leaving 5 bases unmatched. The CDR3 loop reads CAWSVDRAANSPLHF. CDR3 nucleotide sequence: TGTGCCTGGAGTGTTGACAGGGCCGCTAATTCACCCCTCCACTTT.

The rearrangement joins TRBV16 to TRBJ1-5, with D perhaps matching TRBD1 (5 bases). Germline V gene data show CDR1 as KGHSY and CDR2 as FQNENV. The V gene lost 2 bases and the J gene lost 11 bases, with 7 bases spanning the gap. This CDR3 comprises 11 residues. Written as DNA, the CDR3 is TGTGCCAGCAGCCAAGGGGGGGCCCAGCATTTT. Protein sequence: CASSQGGAQHF.

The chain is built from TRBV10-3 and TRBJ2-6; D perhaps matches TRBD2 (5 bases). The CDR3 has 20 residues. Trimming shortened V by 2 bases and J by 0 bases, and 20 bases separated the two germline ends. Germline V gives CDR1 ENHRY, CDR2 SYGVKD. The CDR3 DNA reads TGTGCCATCAGTGAGATCTTCGCGTCGGACTCCGGCTCTGGGGCCAACGTCCTGACTTTC. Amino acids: CAISEIFASDSGSGANVLTF.

Written as DNA, the CDR3 is TGTGCCAGCAGTGAGGGGGGGGCTAGGCCCCCCGGTGAAGCTTTCTTT. Protein: CASSEGGARPPGEAFF. The chain is built from TRBV25-1 and TRBJ1-1; possibly TRBD1 for D (6 bases). Trimming took off 3 bases at V and 7 bases at J, with 21 bases between the two ends. The CDR3 extends over 16 amino acids. The germline V gene encodes CDR1 MGHDK and CDR2 SYGVNS.

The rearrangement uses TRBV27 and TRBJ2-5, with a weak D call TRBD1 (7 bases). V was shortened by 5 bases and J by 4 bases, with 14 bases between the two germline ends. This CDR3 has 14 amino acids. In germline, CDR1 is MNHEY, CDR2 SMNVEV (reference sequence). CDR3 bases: TGTGCCAGCAGTCTTTTCCAGGGGGGAGAGACCCAGTACTTC. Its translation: CASSLFQGGETQYF.